This T cell receptor beta chain stems from a study of cytomegalovirus exposure and HLA in healthy donors. Researchers ran the PCR with 60 Vbeta and 13 Jbeta primers. Here immunoSEQ multiplex PCR was the method, and the copy in TCRdb shows in-frame clones only, minus some. The sample carries about 100,000 clones, roughly 74% recorded once. A note on this clone: Its antigen is undetermined. One end of the junction fails to match germline, which may point to a read error.

The study, taken as a whole, reports: V- and J-gene trimming in TCR beta was tied to a missense DCLRE1C variant by an analysis performed later. Among the CMV-associated chains, three were confirmed in vitro as specific for CMV antigens. Reportedly, HLA-A and HLA-B alleles of most subjects were accurately predicted from TCR beta. In presence/absence analyses, roughly uniform sequencing depth across donors was assumed.

Input material: PBMCs. The clonotype was recovered from a female donor in good health and CMV-seropositive.

This CDR3 reads CASSQSGGNTGELFF. CDR3 DNA: TGTGCTAGCAGCCAATCCGGGGGGAACACCGGGGAGCTGTTTTTT. The V and J genes are TRBV7-7 and TRBJ2-2; D is perhaps TRBD2 (6 bases). This CDR3 has 15 amino acids. Germline CDR1 is SSHAT and CDR2 is FNYEAQ (reference sequence).